This T cell receptor beta chain was identified during a study of regulatory T cells in long-lasting Graves disease (dated by TCRdb to 2020 to 2022). At the level of the whole study: In the newly diagnosed Graves' disease group, patients had been taking antithyroid drugs for less than 3 months. The study was conducted in China and was registered as a clinical trial. A total of around 35 samples were covered by TCR sequencing, comprising some 13 persistent and roughly 20 newly diagnosed Graves' disease patients. Persistent Graves' disease patients were compared with newly diagnosed Graves' disease patients by peripheral blood TCR sequencing and RNA sequencing. Results the study describes overall, beyond this receptor: Patients with persistent disease shared more public clonotypes (fewer than 3,000) than newly diagnosed patients did (around 1,000). Compared with newly diagnosed patients, patients with persistent Graves' disease had lower TCR Shannon entropy and fewer highly expanded clones, which suggests clonal expansion. Preferential use of TRBV28, TRBJ1-2 and TRBJ2-5 was observed in persistent disease, whereas TRBV20-1 and TRBJ2-1 were favored in newly diagnosed disease. Sequencing and analysis were restricted to the TCR beta chain. The authors acknowledged the small sample size as a limitation that may reduce accuracy. Because the primary lesion, thyroid tissue, could not be accessed, the study looked at peripheral blood alone.

In the paper's terms, the time point label means: newly diagnosed GD, antithyroid drugs for less than 3 months. For both TCR sequencing and RNA sequencing, RNA was extracted from PBMCs using TRIzol. The diagnosis of Graves' disease was made according to American Thyroid Association guidelines. The patients came from an endocrinology department in Xi'an, China. Each patient gave roughly 10 milliliters of peripheral blood, collected in an EDTA anticoagulant tube. Ficoll Paque Plus density gradient separation was used to isolate PBMCs, and no further T cell sorting was done. An Agilent 2100 Bioanalyzer and agarose gel were used to assess RNA quality, and a NanoDrop 2000 was used to measure RNA concentration. This clonotype was seen more than once but under ten times. This clone's antigen is unknown. No per-base quality is available; no much larger clone lies one base away. The library was produced with multiplex PCR. Sequencing took place on an Illumina HiSeq 4000. To build TCR beta libraries, CDR3 regions were amplified by Arm-PCR using iRepertoire HTBI primers. Before sequencing, the PCR products underwent gel purification. In the source study's methods: A total of roughly 65 TRBV and 14 TRBJ segments were identified across samples and were used for gene usage analysis of CDR3 amino acid clonotypes. COPE and FqMerger were used to merge the filtered high-quality paired reads into contigs. BLAST was used to align contigs to IMGT TRBV, TRBD and TRBJ reference genes, with CDR3 defined following IMGT. Clonotypes above 0.1% frequency were classified as highly expanded clones. Shannon entropy was used to measure repertoire diversity, and the Gini coefficient was used to measure V-J evenness. Clonotypes shared by more than one individual were considered public. TCRdb trimmed public reads at Q25 via fastp, called clones via MiXCR and kept in-frame beta chains. Each entry merges the rows of one CDR3 protein and shows their most common DNA and genes. In this record, the V and J calls reflect TCRdb's handling and not the investigators' own analysis. This sample gives about 430,000 distinct CDR3 sequences in total; 15% of them show up just once. The biggest ten clones account for about 8% of the sample.

Trimming removed 3 bases from V and 5 bases from J, leaving 7 bases between the germline ends. From the cysteine up to the phenylalanine, the CDR3 has a length of 11 residues. CDR3 DNA only is kept here, 33 bases in frame from base 1. The CDR1 and CDR2 encoded by the germline V gene are SQVTM and ANQGSEA. These data were likewise used in another study, on T cells in Graves' hyperthyroidism and ophthalmopathy. As the second study states: Graves' hyperthyroidism was defined as stable when no progression to ophthalmopathy occurred over 18 months of follow-up. The hyperthyroidism patients were between 18 and 65 years old and newly diagnosed, with a disease duration of less than 2 months. The study excluded patients with uncontrolled infections, other autoimmune diseases, pregnancy or lactation. Diagnoses were established on the basis of clinical symptoms, serum thyroxine and TRAb, thyroid ultrasound, and orbital computed tomography. The first round of RT-PCR for the TCR CDR3 was performed with the HTBI primer set and the Qiagen OneStep RT-PCR kit. Blood samples also contained most of the expanded thyroid clonotypes (frequency above 0.001), which suggests that blood repertoires may reflect thyroid immune responses. A model built on a 13 V-J signature distinguished ophthalmopathy from stable hyperthyroidism, reaching 87.88% sensitivity and around 81% specificity in cross-validation and 80%/75% in testing. In validation, the model predicted progression to ophthalmopathy with over 65% sensitivity and approximately 74% specificity, a median of about 6 months before onset. A discovery cohort of roughly 96 patients, about 43 with Graves' ophthalmopathy and 55 to 65 with stable Graves' hyperthyroidism, was used to find distinguishing TCR V-J signatures. Prospective prediction of ophthalmopathy was tested in an independent validation cohort consisting of roughly 20 hyperthyroidism patients and some 15 patients who later progressed to ophthalmopathy. For training and testing, the roughly 97 patients in the discovery cohort were randomly divided in a 7:3 ratio. In addition, the study compared T-cell repertoires in thyroid tissue and in blood from five or six Graves' hyperthyroidism patients. Once sampling was done, hyperthyroidism patients were given methimazole at a starting dose of 30 mg daily, whereas ophthalmopathy patients were given high-dose intravenous methylprednisolone. Libraries were constructed in a second round of multiplex PCR, after which size selection and purification were carried out. Sequencing of the libraries was done on an Illumina HiSeq2000 using paired-end 100 bp reads. Raw data were processed with SOAPnuke, discarding reads with adapters, uncalled bases, mean Phred below 15, or no exact constant-primer or identifier match. High-quality paired reads were merged with COPE v1.2.5, and unique nucleotide sequences were defined as clonotypes. MiTCR v1.1 was used to align clonotypes to the IMGT TRBV, TRBD and TRBJ reference segments. Analysis was restricted to V-J combinations with a frequency above 0.0001, which covered approximately 99% of repertoires. A TCS score was defined as the ratio of F50 (clonal expansion) to E x V (chaos), with BLOSUM62-based TCRdist applied between CDR3 peptides within each V-J. Welch's t-statistics and random forest reduced some 510 V-J features to about 13, which were used in a naive Bayes classifier (R e1071). Sample size was not statistically predetermined, and blinding of investigators to group allocation was not performed. According to the paper, TCR Vbeta CDR3 sequencing was carried out on 135 peripheral blood samples, which came from approximately 41 ophthalmopathy, 70 to 80 hyperthyroidism and roughly 17 progressor patients.

The V and J segments used are TRBV29-1 and TRBJ1-1; D gene: possibly TRBD1, on 6 matching bases. The receptor's source is a woman in her thirties or forties with Graves disease. Donor details come from another sample of the same person, matched by shared clones. Sample: peripheral blood mononuclear cells (PBMCs), taken at new diagnosis, from a patient treated with antithyroid drugs. The encoded CDR3 is CSVDRGTEAFF. The bases read TGCAGCGTTGACAGGGGAACTGAAGCTTTCTTT.